The 31 T cell receptor beta chains presented below share a single source sample, sequenced in a study of shared clonotypes between healthy human individuals. CD8 cells classed as naive were CD45RO-negative and positively selected for CCR7, excluding terminally differentiated effector memory CD45RA+ cells. The assay was immunoSEQ multiplex PCR, and TCRdb's table has in-frame clones only and misses some. The data hold some 2.1 million clones, with 85% to 95% observed a single time. Sequenced: naive CD8+ T cells from PBMCs. The receptors were sampled from a man aged 18 to 30 in good health. Some clones in this sample may be carry-over from other donors' samples.

The chain recombines TRBV6-5 with TRBJ2-7; unclear D gene. Germline V gene sequence: CDR1 MNHEY, CDR2 SVGAGI. V lost 2 bases and J lost 4, with 9 bases in between. CDR3 length equals 13 residues. CDR3 sequence (DNA): TGTGCCAGCAGTTACGAGGACGTTTACGAGCAGTACTTC. This gives the protein CASSYEDVYEQYF.

The V call is TRBV15, the J call TRBJ2-5; the D call may be TRBD1 or TRBD2 (6 bases each). Germline V CDR1 and CDR2: LNHNV, YYDKDF (reference sequence). The CDR3 covers 13 residues. The ends were cut back, 5 bases at V and 5 bases at J, with 12 bases in the middle. The CDR3: CATSPGGRETQYF. The CDR3 DNA reads TGTGCCACCAGCCCCGGGGGCCGGGAGACCCAGTACTTC. Full variable domain (outside the CDR3, taken from reference TRBV15 and TRBJ2-5): DAMVIQNPRYQVTQFGKPVTLSCSQTLNHNVMYWYQQKSSQAPKLLFHYYDKDFNNEADTPDNFQSRRPNTSFCFLDIRSPGLGDTAMYLCATSPGGRETQYFGPGTRLLVL.

This chain uses TRBV27 with TRBJ2-7; a possible D gene is TRBD1 (6 bases). Germline-derived CDR1 and CDR2 are MNHEY and SMNVEV (reference sequence). Trimming shortened V by 7 bases and J by 3 bases, and 13 bases separated the two germline ends. The CDR3 is 13 amino acids. CDR3 region: CASTNGTRYEQYF. The CDR3, as DNA: TGTGCCAGCACCAATGGGACACGCTACGAGCAGTACTTC.

The rearrangement uses TRBV5-8 and TRBJ1-5; unclear D gene. The V end was cut by 2 bases, the J end by 4 bases, with 13 bases between. From germline, CDR1 is SGHTS and CDR2 YDEGEE. The CDR3 consists of 15 residues. The CDR3 sequence: CASSLDTRLNQPQHF. The CDR3, as DNA: TGTGCCAGCAGCTTAGACACCCGACTAAATCAGCCCCAGCATTTT.

This chain connects TRBV28 to TRBJ2-7; D gene unclear. Trimming pared 2 bases from V and 5 bases from J, leaving 7 bases between. The CDR3 is made up of 12 amino acids. Per germline, CDR1 MDHEN and CDR2 SYDVKM. In nucleotides, the CDR3 is TGTGCCAGCAGTTTAGGGCCGAACGAGCAGTACTTC. Its protein product is CASSLGPNEQYF.

The V and J genes are TRBV5-8 and TRBJ2-7; D not certain. CDR1 and CDR2 from the germline V gene are SGHTS and YDEGEE. This CDR3 has 14 residues. Trimming pared 2 bases from V and 3 bases from J, leaving 12 bases between. The CDR3 here is CASSFRPLGYEQYF. The CDR3 DNA reads as TGTGCCAGCAGCTTTAGACCCCTGGGCTACGAGCAGTACTTC.

This sequence joins TRBV5-5 and TRBJ2-3; 10 nucleotides agree with TRBD2. The germline CDR1 and CDR2 sequences are SGHKS and YYEKEE (reference sequence). The CDR3 length is 16 residues. The V gene end was trimmed by 4 bases and the J gene end by 1 base; junction bases not matched to a gene: 6. The CDR3 sequence: CASSRLAGLGTDTQYF. For the CDR3, the DNA is TGTGCCAGCAGCAGACTAGCGGGTCTCGGCACAGATACGCAGTATTTT.

V usage is TRBV27 and J usage is TRBJ1-2; 8 bases are a match to TRBD1. The V and J ends lost 0 bases and 6 bases, in that order; junction bases with no gene match: 3. Germline values: CDR1 MNHEY, CDR2 SMNVEV (reference sequence). The CDR3 extends over 14 amino acids. CDR3 bases: TGTGCCAGCAGTTTATCACCAGGGGGCGATGGCTACACCTTC. Encoded protein: CASSLSPGGDGYTF.

The chain has TRBV6-5 and TRBJ1-1; the D gene is possibly TRBD1 (6 bases). Germline-derived CDR1 and CDR2 are MNHEY and SVGAGI. The CDR3 has 15 residues. Deletions cut 6 bases from V and 3 bases from J, with 17 bases between. CDR3 region: CASSLMGGGDTEAFF. As DNA, the CDR3 is TGTGCCAGCAGCCTCATGGGGGGGGGCGACACTGAAGCTTTCTTT.

The chain links TRBV11-2 to TRBJ2-5; 8 bases are a match to TRBD2. Trimming took 3 bases from V and 4 from J; bases not matched to a gene: 1. Germline assignment: CDR1 SGHAT and CDR2 FQNNGV. CDR3 length equals 13 residues. The CDR3 DNA reads as TGTGCCAGCAGCTTCGGGGGGGGAGAGACCCAGTACTTC. This sequence encodes CASSFGGGETQYF.

The chain combines TRBV27 with TRBJ1-2; D is perhaps TRBD1 (5 bases). The V gene lost 5 bases and the J gene lost 4 bases, with 17 bases spanning the gap. CDR1 MNHEY and CDR2 SMNVEV come from the germline V gene (reference sequence). This CDR3 has 15 residues. The CDR3, as DNA: TGTGCCAGCAGTCCAGAAACGGGGGGGGGCTATGGCTACACCTTC. Translation: CASSPETGGGYGYTF.

CDR3: CASSVPGGGNTEAFF. DNA of the CDR3: TGCGCCAGCAGCGTCCCGGGGGGAGGGAACACTGAAGCTTTCTTT. The chain couples TRBV10-1 to TRBJ1-1; possibly TRBD1 for D (5 bases). The CDR3 is made up of 15 amino acids. In germline, CDR1 is WNHNN, CDR2 SYGVQD (reference sequence). V lost 6 bases to trimming and J lost 1 base, with 15 bases between them.

The chain recombines TRBV5-1 with TRBJ1-5; D may be TRBD1 (5 bases). Germline assignment: CDR1 SGHRS and CDR2 YFSETQ. V shed 0 bases and J shed 4 bases, with 8 bases lying between them. This CDR3 has 14 residues. The CDR3 region has the DNA TGCGCCAGCAGCTTGGGGACAATAAATCAGCCCCAGCATTTT. It yields the protein CASSLGTINQPQHF.

The chain joins TRBV30 to TRBJ2-7; D unclear. Looked up from germline, CDR1 is GTSNPN and CDR2 is SVGIG (reference sequence). V was trimmed by 5 bases and J by 2 bases, leaving 13 bases between them. CDR3 length: 13 residues. The CDR3 region is CAWVGSGPYEQYF. In DNA, the CDR3 is TGTGCCTGGGTCGGGTCCGGGCCCTACGAGCAGTACTTC.

V gene TRBV5-6 combines with J gene TRBJ2-7; D is unresolved. Between the trimmed V and J ends, which lost 0 bases and 12 bases, there was a span of 13 bases. Germline V gene lookup returns CDR1 SGHDT and CDR2 YYEEEE. The CDR3 runs to 12 residues. As DNA, the CDR3 is TGTGCCAGCAGCTTGGGACCGCAAGGGCCGTACTTC. Translated: CASSLGPQGPYF.

The V gene is TRBV6-6, the J gene TRBJ2-7, with D perhaps matching TRBD1 (5 bases). This CDR3 contains 14 residues. From germline, CDR1 is MNHNY and CDR2 SVGAGI (reference sequence). The V gene lost 5 bases and the J gene lost 1 base, with 12 bases spanning the gap. CDR3 sequence: CASSLGHGSYEQYF. The CDR3 coding sequence is TGTGCCAGCAGTCTTGGACACGGATCCTACGAGCAGTACTTC.

This sequence joins TRBV25-1 and TRBJ1-1, with TRBD1 matching over 7 bases. V shed 4 bases and J 5 bases; nucleotides not matched to a gene: 10. This CDR3 is 15 amino acids long. Germline V gene data show CDR1 as MGHDK and CDR2 as SYGVNS. This CDR3 reads CASSGTTGRWTEAFF. CDR3 nucleotides: TGTGCCAGCAGTGGAACGACAGGGAGATGGACTGAAGCTTTCTTT.

Concerning this clone: Within the sample, other DNA sequences also encode this same CDR3. The CDR3 here is CASSVEVTGELFF. CDR3 coding DNA: TGTGCCAGCAGCGTAGAGGTAACCGGGGAGCTGTTTTTT. The chain joins TRBV9 to TRBJ2-2; D not certain. The V and J ends lost 0 bases and 5 bases respectively, with 5 bases between them. The CDR3 covers 13 residues. CDR1 and CDR2 (germline): SGDLS, YYNGEE.

This clone was recorded only once. The chain joins TRBV7-9 to TRBJ1-1; 9 nucleotides agree with TRBD1. With V trimmed by 6 bases and J by 1 base, 18 bases remained unmatched. The V gene's germline CDR1 is SEHNR and CDR2 FQNEAQ (reference sequence). The CDR3 totals 19 residues. The CDR3 coding sequence is TGTGCCAGCAGGCACCCCGTTGGGGAGACAGGGGGGAAGAACACTGAAGCTTTCTTT. This gives the protein CASRHPVGETGGKNTEAFF.

The J gene is TRBJ1-2, the V gene TRBV4-1; tentatively, D is TRBD1 (6 bases). Trimming left V 4 bases short and J 8 bases short, with 17 bases between. The CDR3 loop spans 14 amino acids. Germline V gene data show CDR1 as MGHRA and CDR2 as YSYEKL. The CDR3 DNA reads as TGCGCCAGCAGCCTATCAGGGGCCTCCGACGGCTACACCTTC. Translating gives CASSLSGASDGYTF.

This clone was detected only once. DNA for the CDR3: TGTGCCAGCAAACCTAGGGGGACTAGCGCAATCTACACAGATACGCAGTATTTT. It specifies CASKPRGTSAIYTDTQYF. The chain carries TRBV28 and TRBJ2-3, with 10 bases matching TRBD2. V shed 7 bases and J 2 bases; nucleotides not matched to a gene: 15. Germline-derived CDR1 and CDR2 are MDHEN and SYDVKM. The CDR3 has 18 amino acids. The variable domain in full, with the rest retrieved from reference TRBV28 and TRBJ2-3, is DVKVTQSSRYLVKRTGEKVFLECVQDMDHENMFWYRQDPGLGLRLIYFSYDVKMKEKGDIPEGYSVSREKKERFSLILESASTNQTSMYLCASKPRGTSAIYTDTQYFGPGTRLTVL.

V gene TRBV6-5 combines with J gene TRBJ1-1, with D hard to call. V was trimmed by 6 bases and J by 0 bases, leaving 8 bases between them. Germline loops: CDR1 MNHEY, CDR2 SVGAGI. The CDR3 length is 13 residues. For the CDR3, the DNA is TGTGCCAGCAGGGTGGTGCTGAACACTGAAGCTTTCTTT. Translation: CASRVVLNTEAFF.

This clone was seen just once. The V gene is TRBV19, the J gene TRBJ1-2; 7 bases are shared with TRBD1. The V gene end was trimmed by 6 bases and the J gene end by 2 bases; junction bases not matched to a gene: 9. Germline CDR1 and CDR2: LNHDA and SQIVND (reference sequence). The CDR3 consists of 15 residues. This chain's CDR3 is CASSRGTDINYGYTF. The CDR3 DNA follows: TGTGCCAGTAGCCGAGGGACAGATATAAACTATGGCTACACCTTC.

This clone was recorded only once. The chain carries TRBV9 and TRBJ2-3, with TRBD2 matching over 7 bases. The germline V gene encodes CDR1 SGDLS and CDR2 YYNGEE. CDR3 length equals 18 residues. V trimming: 5 bases; J trimming: 2 bases; junction bases outside the gene matches: 17. CDR3 loop: CASSNPRIGRGNTDTQYF. The CDR3 DNA is TGTGCCAGCAGTAACCCTAGAATTGGGAGGGGAAACACAGATACGCAGTATTTT.

The chain links TRBV4-3 to TRBJ2-3; 13 positions agree with TRBD2. The V segment lost 0 bases and the J segment 3 bases; nucleotides outside the gene matches: 6. This CDR3 is built from 18 residues. CDR1 and CDR2 from the germline V gene are LGHNA and YSLEER. CDR3 bases: TGCGCCAGCAGCCAAGATATTCGGACTAGCGGGAGAACAGATACGCAGTATTTT. Protein product: CASSQDIRTSGRTDTQYF.

In this sample, this clone turned up a few times. The V gene is TRBV6-1, the J gene TRBJ1-5; D is unclear. The CDR3 has 11 residues. V lost 6 bases and J 6 bases, leaving 6 bases between the germline ends. Germline values: CDR1 MNHNS, CDR2 SASEGT. CDR3 DNA: TGTGCCAGCAGGAGCGCTCAGCCCCAGCATTTT. Its protein is CASRSAQPQHF.

The chain employs TRBV6-4 and TRBJ2-3, with D perhaps matching TRBD1 or TRBD2 (7 bases each). The germline gives CDR1 MRHNA, CDR2 SNTAGT. The CDR3 has 16 residues. With 4 bases removed from V and 4 bases from J, the gap between germline ends came to 18 bases. In DNA, the CDR3 is TGTGCCAGCAGTGTGACAGGGAGGGGGCTGGCAGATACGCAGTATTTT. This gives the protein CASSVTGRGLADTQYF.

This clone occurred once. The chain is built from TRBV25-1 and TRBJ2-7, with TRBD1 identical over 8 bases. This CDR3 comprises 14 residues. Germline CDR1 and CDR2: MGHDK and SYGVNS. Unmatched junction bases numbered 2, after V lost 2 bases and J lost 2 bases. The CDR3 protein is CASSEQDRAYEQYF. The CDR3 bases are TGTGCCAGCAGTGAACAGGACAGGGCCTACGAGCAGTACTTC.

V and J are TRBV6-1 and TRBJ2-1; D gene ambiguous. V was cut by 4 bases and J by 0 bases, with 13 bases left in between. This CDR3 region has 16 residues. The V gene's germline CDR1 is MNHNS and CDR2 SASEGT. CDR3 bases: TGTGCCAGCAGTGCCTATACTGAGAGCTCCTACAATGAGCAGTTCTTC. It is translated as CASSAYTESSYNEQFF.

The V and J genes are TRBV27 and TRBJ1-2; D perhaps matches TRBD1 (6 bases). Germline values: CDR1 MNHEY, CDR2 SMNVEV (reference sequence). Trimming pared 8 bases from V and 0 bases from J, leaving 13 bases between. This CDR3 has 14 residues. The CDR3 protein is CASGWGTPNYGYTF. CDR3 DNA: TGTGCCAGCGGATGGGGGACACCTAACTATGGCTACACCTTC.

The genes are TRBV10-2 and TRBJ2-5, with a weak D call TRBD1 (6 bases). The DNA end favors TRBJ2-7, so the J call may be wrong. Germline V lookup: CDR1 WSHSY, CDR2 SAAADI. The CDR3 consists of 14 residues. In DNA, the CDR3 is TGCGCCAGCAGTGACAGAGCAGGGGAATACGAGCAGTACTTC. Its protein product is CASSDRAGEYEQYF.